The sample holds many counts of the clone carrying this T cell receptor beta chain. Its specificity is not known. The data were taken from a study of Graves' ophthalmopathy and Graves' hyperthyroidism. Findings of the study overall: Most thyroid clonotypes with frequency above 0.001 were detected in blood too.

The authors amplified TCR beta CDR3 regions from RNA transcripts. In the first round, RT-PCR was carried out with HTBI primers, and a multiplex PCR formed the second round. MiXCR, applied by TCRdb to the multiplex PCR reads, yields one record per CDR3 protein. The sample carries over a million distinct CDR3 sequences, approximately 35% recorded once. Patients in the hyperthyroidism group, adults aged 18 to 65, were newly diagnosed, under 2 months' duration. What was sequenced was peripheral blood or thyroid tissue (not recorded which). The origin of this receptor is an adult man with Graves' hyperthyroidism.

The CDR3 spells CASSYREPNTGELFF. CDR3 bases: TGTGCCAGCAGTTACAGGGAACCGAACACCGGGGAGCTGTTTTTT. The chain employs TRBV6-5 and TRBJ2-2; D is ambiguous. CDR3 length equals 15 residues. Germline lookup yields CDR1 MNHEY and CDR2 SVGAGI. Trimming stripped 2 bases from V and 0 bases from J, with 7 bases between.